Listed below are T cell receptor beta chains from one sample, sequenced in a study of control samples from healthy donors and cancer patients. TCRdb's copy holds only in-frame clones and misses some; the assay was immunoSEQ multiplex PCR. The profile shows 120,000 or so clones, 85% to 95% of them singletons. The specimen was blood. The source is a man aged 30-40 years in good health. Both conserved end residues are part of each CDR3. A D gene is named only where the DNA matches it firmly. Clone size is stated in some rows and not others, as once, few, many or a class when expanded.

d_call	v_call	clone_size	j_call	cdr3_aa	cdr3_nt
TRBD1	TRBV29-1	-	TRBJ1-1	CSAQGQTPEAFF	TGCAGCGCCCAGGGACAGACCCCTGAAGCTTTCTTT
-	TRBV19	-	TRBJ1-4	CASLSEAVLNEKLFF	TGTGCCAGTCTCTCCGAGGCAGTCCTTAATGAAAAACTGTTTTTT
-	TRBV10-3	-	TRBJ1-5	CAISEAGMGNQPQHF	TGTGCCATCAGTGAGGCAGGGATGGGCAATCAGCCCCAGCATTTT
-	TRBV4-1	-	TRBJ1-2	CASSQEPGKGYGYTF	TGCGCCAGCAGCCAAGAGCCAGGGAAAGGCTATGGCTACACCTTC
TRBD2	TRBV24-1	-	TRBJ2-3	CATSAIAGENTDTQYF	TGTGCCACCAGCGCTATAGCGGGGGAGAATACAGATACGCAGTATTTT
-	TRBV15	-	TRBJ2-1	CATSRDRGSGTFEQFF	TGTGCCACCAGCAGAGATAGGGGATCGGGGACTTTCGAGCAGTTCTTC
TRBD1	TRBV5-1	-	TRBJ1-6	CASSLVATGFGSPLHF	TGCGCCAGCAGCTTGGTGGCGACAGGGTTTGGGTCACCCCTCCACTTT
-	TRBV4-1	-	TRBJ1-1	CASSQGVGMNTEAFF	TGCGCCAGCAGCCAAGGGGTCGGTATGAACACTGAAGCTTTCTTT
TRBD2	TRBV6-6	-	TRBJ2-2	CASSSAGGRGGELFF	TGTGCCAGCAGTTCCGCGGGGGGGCGTGGCGGGGAGCTGTTTTTT
TRBD1	TRBV7-8	-	TRBJ2-7	CASSRGTGPHEQYF	TGTGCCAGCAGCCGGGGGACAGGGCCCCACGAGCAGTACTTC
-	TRBV19	-	TRBJ1-5	CASSIGAQPQHF	TGTGCCAGTAGTATAGGGGCCCAGCCCCAGCATTTT
-	TRBV30	-	TRBJ1-1	CAWSMNTEAFF	TGTGCCTGGAGCATGAACACTGAAGCTTTCTTT
-	TRBV27	-	TRBJ2-1	CASSNYNEQFF	TGTGCCAGCAGCAACTACAATGAGCAGTTCTTC
-	TRBV7-9	-	TRBJ2-1	CASSFDSLYNEQFF	TGTGCCAGCAGCTTCGACAGTTTATACAATGAGCAGTTCTTC
-	TRBV4-3	-	TRBJ2-7	CASSQDLAGPYEQYF	TGCGCCAGCAGCCAAGATTTGGCGGGACCCTACGAGCAGTACTTC
TRBD1	TRBV18	-	TRBJ1-5	CASSPQGRGDQPQHF	TGTGCCAGCTCACCACAAGGCAGGGGGGATCAGCCCCAGCATTTT
TRBD1	TRBV3-1/TRBV3-2	-	TRBJ1-3	CASSSGQLGNTIYF	TGTGCCAGCAGCTCGGGACAGCTTGGAAACACCATATATTTT
-	TRBV7-2	-	TRBJ2-3	CASSPFPRGSTDTQYF	TGTGCCAGCAGCCCGTTTCCCAGGGGTTCGACAGATACGCAGTATTTT
-	TRBV21-1	-	TRBJ2-7	CASTATYRLATYEQYF	TGTGCCAGCACCGCGACTTACCGGCTAGCCACCTACGAGCAGTACTTC
TRBD2	TRBV4-3	once	TRBJ2-1	CASSRGIAGGVYNEQFF	TGCGCCAGCAGCCGTGGTATAGCGGGGGGGGTTTACAATGAGCAGTTCTTC
TRBD1	TRBV9	-	TRBJ2-1	CASSVSGTGMFSAYNEQFF	TGTGCCAGCAGCGTAAGCGGGACAGGGATGTTCTCGGCCTACAATGAGCAGTTCTTC
TRBD2	TRBV6-6	-	TRBJ2-5	CASSYSNGGAETQYF	TGTGCCAGCAGTTACTCGAACGGGGGGGCAGAGACCCAGTACTTC
-	TRBV28	-	TRBJ1-2	CASSPRGRSRGYTF	TGTGCCAGCAGTCCCCGGGGCAGATCCAGGGGCTACACCTTC
-	TRBV27	-	TRBJ2-7	CASSPQGGYEQYF	TGTGCCAGCAGTCCCCAGGGTGGGTACGAGCAGTACTTC
-	TRBV28	-	TRBJ1-1	CASSLPGPPERNTEAFF	TGTGCCAGCAGTTTACCGGGACCCCCAGAGAGGAACACTGAAGCTTTCTTT
-	TRBV9	-	TRBJ1-1	CASSFTLNTEAFF	TGTGCCAGCAGCTTTACTCTGAACACTGAAGCTTTCTTT
-	TRBV5-4	few	TRBJ2-7	CASSLGRNSYEQYF	TGTGCCAGCAGCTTGGGGAGGAACTCCTACGAGCAGTACTTC
-	TRBV18	-	TRBJ2-7	CASSPPRTATYEQYF	TGTGCCAGCTCACCACCCCGGACAGCTACCTACGAGCAGTACTTC
-	TRBV18	once	TRBJ1-1	CASSPNRNTEAFF	TGTGCCAGCTCACCGAACAGGAACACTGAAGCTTTCTTT
-	TRBV24-1	once	TRBJ2-2	CATSDFGRAGELFF	TGTGCCACCAGTGATTTCGGCAGGGCCGGGGAGCTGTTTTTT
-	TRBV11-2	-	TRBJ2-1	CASSLVPPGQFF	TGTGCCAGCAGCTTAGTCCCGCCGGGGCAGTTCTTC
TRBD2	TRBV4-3	once	TRBJ2-1	CASSQGVAGVGSYNEQFF	TGCGCCAGCAGCCAAGGAGTAGCGGGGGTTGGGTCCTACAATGAGCAGTTCTTC
-	TRBV5-1	-	TRBJ2-1	CASSPAAIYNEQFF	TGCGCCAGCAGCCCTGCTGCAATTTACAATGAGCAGTTCTTC
TRBD1	TRBV9	-	TRBJ2-7	CASSGTGGLYEQYF	TGTGCCAGCAGCGGGACAGGGGGCCTTTACGAGCAGTACTTC
TRBD1	TRBV6-5	-	TRBJ2-7	CASGTGGSYEQYF	TGTGCCAGCGGGACAGGGGGAAGCTACGAGCAGTACTTC
TRBD2	TRBV5-4	-	TRBJ2-3	CASSLGTSGTDTQYF	TGTGCCAGCAGCTTGGGGACTAGCGGGACAGATACGCAGTATTTT
-	TRBV15	-	TRBJ1-1	CATSIRPGAFF	TGTGCCACCAGTATACGGCCTGGAGCTTTCTTT
-	TRBV11-2	-	TRBJ2-7	CASSPGPRAYSYEQYF	TGCGCCAGCAGCCCGGGGCCCAGGGCTTACTCCTACGAGCAGTACTTC
TRBD1	TRBV6-2/TRBV6-3	-	TRBJ1-2	CASSSSGGTGSYGYTF	TGTGCCAGCAGTTCATCTGGAGGGACAGGCTCCTATGGCTACACCTTC
TRBD2	TRBV24-1	-	TRBJ2-5	CATSDFGTSLQETQYF	TGTGCCACCAGTGATTTTGGGACTAGCTTACAAGAGACCCAGTACTTC
-	TRBV6-5	once	TRBJ2-2	CASSYETGNTGELFF	TGTGCCAGCAGTTACGAGACAGGAAACACCGGGGAGCTGTTTTTT
TRBD2	TRBV5-1	-	TRBJ2-2	CASSLERGHTGELFF	TGCGCCAGCAGCTTGGAGCGGGGGCACACCGGGGAGCTGTTTTTT
-	TRBV7-9	-	TRBJ2-7	CASSSTTYEQYF	TGTGCCAGCAGCTCGACGACCTACGAGCAGTACTTC
-	TRBV9	-	TRBJ2-3	CASSVGRTDTQYF	TGTGCCAGCAGCGTAGGGAGGACAGATACGCAGTATTTT
-	TRBV6-1	-	TRBJ2-7	CASSEQVFYEQYF	TGTGCCAGCAGTGAACAGGTTTTCTACGAGCAGTACTTC
-	TRBV9	-	TRBJ2-2	CASSPWLAGELFF	TGTGCCAGCAGCCCTTGGCTCGCCGGGGAGCTGTTTTTT
-	TRBV6-2/TRBV6-3	-	TRBJ2-2	CASSYRDTNTGELFF	TGTGCCAGCAGTTACCGGGACACGAACACCGGGGAGCTGTTTTTT
TRBD2	TRBV9	-	TRBJ2-3	CASSVSGGLSTDTQYF	TGTGCCAGCAGCGTTAGCGGGGGCCTGAGCACAGATACGCAGTATTTT